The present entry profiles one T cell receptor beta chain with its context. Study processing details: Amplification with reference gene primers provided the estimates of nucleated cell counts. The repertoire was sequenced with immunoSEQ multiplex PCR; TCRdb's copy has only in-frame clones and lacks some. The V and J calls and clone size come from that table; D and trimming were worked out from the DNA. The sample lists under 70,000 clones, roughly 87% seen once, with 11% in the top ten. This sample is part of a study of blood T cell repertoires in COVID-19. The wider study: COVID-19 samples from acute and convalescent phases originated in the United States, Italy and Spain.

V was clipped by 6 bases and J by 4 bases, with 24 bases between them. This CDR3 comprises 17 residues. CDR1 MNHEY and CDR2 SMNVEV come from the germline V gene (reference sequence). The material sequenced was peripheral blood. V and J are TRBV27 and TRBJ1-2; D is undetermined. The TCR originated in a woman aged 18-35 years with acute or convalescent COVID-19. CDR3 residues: CASSPSEGAGLLYGYTF. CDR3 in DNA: TGTGCCAGCAGCCCGTCGGAGGGCGCTGGGCTCCTCTATGGCTACACCTTC.